This T cell receptor (beta chain) stems from a study of cytomegalovirus exposure and HLA in healthy donors. For the study at large: An early release of data contained 80 million to 85 million unique TCRs, which came from HLA-typed donors.

Primers: 60 Vbeta forward and 13 Jbeta reverse. Here immunoSEQ multiplex PCR was the method, and the copy in TCRdb shows in-frame clones only, minus some. The data contain about 160,000 clones, 65% to 90% of them singletons. This CDR3 has 15 residues. After removal of 5 bases from V and 6 bases from J, the junction contained 8 bases not matched to a gene. The germline V gene encodes CDR1 SGHDT and CDR2 YYEEEE. The sequence was collected from a man aged 50 to 59 in good health and CMV-seropositive. The chain combines TRBV5-6 with TRBJ1-4, with 9 bases fitting TRBD1. Sequenced: PBMCs. CDR3 sequence: CASRSSGTGHEKLFF. CDR3 nucleotide sequence: TGTGCCAGCAGATCTTCCGGGACAGGGCATGAAAAACTGTTTTTT.